The source of this TCR beta chain is a study of glioma-infiltrating T cells. Broader study findings: Tissue and blood shared very few CDR3 sequences. Non-neoplastic patients had below-expected tissue-blood divergence, while all gliomas exceeded expectation.

As regards this clonotype: Its cognate antigen is unknown.

CDR3 length: 14 residues. Germline V gives CDR1 SGHNT, CDR2 YYREEE (reference sequence). The germline V and J ends were trimmed by 4 bases and 3 bases, with 14 bases remaining between them. Using RNA template, CDR3s of TCR alpha and beta were amplified with iRepertoire arm-PCR. Tissue mRNA or PBMC total RNA, roughly 90-400 ng, went into one-step reverse transcription and amplification. One entry per CDR3 protein, called by TCRdb with MiXCR from the multiplex PCR reads. The sample shows roughly 190,000 distinct CDR3 sequences, about 31% of them seen only once. Material: glioma tissue, nonneoplastic brain tissue, or PBMCs (not recorded which). The receptor's source is a human donor with low-grade glioma or glioblastoma, undergoing nonglioma brain surgery, or in good health (not recorded which). The chain carries TRBV5-4 and TRBJ2-7; the D gene is possibly TRBD2 (6 bases). CDR3 protein: CASSPGGGRYEQYF. The CDR3 DNA reads TGTGCCAGCAGCCCTGGGGGAGGCCGCTACGAGCAGTACTTC.